These T cell receptor beta chains were read from a single sample in a study of spatial heterogeneity in lung cancer. One entry per CDR3 protein, called by TCRdb with MiXCR from the 5' RACE reads. The sample contains around 12,000 distinct CDR3 sequences, under 6.5% of which appear only once. This sample comprised lung tumor tissue, obtained at surgery. These receptors were obtained from a male donor with early-stage non-small cell lung cancer. Each CDR3 is given with its conserved first and last residue. Each record gives: V gene, J gene, clone size, D gene, CDR3 protein, CDR3 DNA. The D gene is left open where the match is weak. Clone size, where shown, is once, few, many, or a class for clones that have expanded.

V: TRBV7-2
J: TRBJ2-1
size: many
D: .
CDR3: CASSWGNSYNEQFF
DNA: TGTGCCAGCAGCTGGGGGAATTCCTACAATGAGCAGTTCTTC

V: TRBV6-2/TRBV6-3
J: TRBJ2-7
size: many
D: .
CDR3: CASRRTVTGTRIYEQYF
DNA: TGTGCCAGCAGAAGAACAGTGACCGGGACCCGTATCTACGAGCAGTACTTC

V: TRBV5-6
J: TRBJ1-4
size: many
D: TRBD1
CDR3: CASRRQGYGVNEKLFF
DNA: TGTGCCAGCAGACGACAGGGGTACGGGGTTAATGAAAAACTGTTTTTT

V: TRBV15
J: TRBJ2-3
size: many
D: TRBD2
CDR3: CATSRGPLGTSGGASTDTQYF
DNA: TGTGCCACCAGCAGGGGTCCCCTCGGGACTAGCGGGGGGGCTAGTACAGATACGCAGTATTTT

V: TRBV5-8
J: TRBJ1-6
size: many
D: .
CDR3: CASSLQGPQSPLHF
DNA: TGTGCCAGCAGCTTGCAGGGGCCTCAATCACCCCTCCACTTT

V: TRBV29-1
J: TRBJ1-1
size: many
D: .
CDR3: CSAPQAGGNTEAFF
DNA: TGCAGCGCTCCTCAAGCGGGCGGGAACACTGAAGCTTTCTTT

V: TRBV5-1
J: TRBJ1-1
size: many
D: .
CDR3: CASSLGAENTEAFF
DNA: TGCGCCAGCAGCTTGGGCGCGGAAAACACTGAAGCTTTCTTT

V: TRBV6-6
J: TRBJ1-3
size: many
D: .
CDR3: CASIIDRPSGNTIYF
DNA: TGTGCCAGCATAATCGACAGGCCCTCTGGAAACACCATATATTTT

V: TRBV27
J: TRBJ1-1
size: .
D: TRBD1
CDR3: CASRLQGSNTEAFF
DNA: TGTGCCAGCAGATTACAGGGGTCGAACACTGAAGCTTTCTTT

V: TRBV6-5
J: TRBJ1-1
size: many
D: .
CDR3: CASNPGVNTEAFF
DNA: TGTGCCAGCAATCCAGGGGTGAACACTGAAGCTTTCTTT

V: TRBV20-1
J: TRBJ2-2
size: .
D: .
CDR3: CSALTENTGELFF
DNA: TGCAGTGCTCTGACAGAGAACACCGGGGAGCTGTTTTTT

V: TRBV29-1
J: TRBJ1-2
size: many
D: .
CDR3: CSALASPEEDGYTF
DNA: TGCAGCGCCTTGGCGTCTCCGGAGGAGGATGGCTACACCTTC

V: TRBV20-1
J: TRBJ1-1
size: many
D: .
CDR3: CSAAGSNTEAFF
DNA: TGCAGTGCTGCAGGGTCTAACACTGAAGCTTTCTTT

V: TRBV19
J: TRBJ1-5
size: many
D: .
CDR3: CASSSDRSPNQPQHF
DNA: TGTGCCAGTAGTTCCGACAGGTCTCCAAATCAGCCCCAGCATTTT

V: TRBV4-1
J: TRBJ1-2
size: once
D: .
CDR3: CASSQHIDSYNGYTF
DNA: TGCGCCAGCAGCCAACACATAGACAGTTACAATGGCTACACCTTC

V: TRBV7-2
J: TRBJ2-1
size: many
D: TRBD2
CDR3: CASSPRLAGIYNEQFF
DNA: TGTGCCAGCAGCCCTAGACTAGCGGGGATCTACAATGAGCAGTTCTTC

V: TRBV5-5
J: TRBJ2-1
size: many
D: TRBD2
CDR3: CASSPRIAGNEQFF
DNA: TGTGCCAGCAGCCCCCGGATAGCGGGGAATGAGCAGTTCTTC

V: TRBV19
J: TRBJ2-7
size: few
D: TRBD2
CDR3: CASSRTSGGAYEQYF
DNA: TGTGCCAGTAGCAGGACTAGCGGGGGGGCGTACGAGCAGTACTTC

V: TRBV5-4
J: TRBJ1-1
size: many
D: TRBD1
CDR3: CASSTGRDRLNTEAFF
DNA: TGTGCCAGCAGTACTGGCCGGGACAGATTGAACACTGAAGCTTTCTTT

V: TRBV24-1
J: TRBJ2-3
size: few
D: .
CDR3: CATSRGDSTDTQYF
DNA: TGTGCCACCAGTAGAGGAGACAGCACAGATACGCAGTATTTT

V: TRBV9
J: TRBJ2-2
size: many
D: .
CDR3: CASSVGDSGSGELFF
DNA: TGTGCCAGCAGCGTAGGAGACTCAGGTTCCGGGGAGCTGTTTTTT

V: TRBV6-5
J: TRBJ2-1
size: medium-sized
D: TRBD2
CDR3: CASSLRVGGLAGADNEQFF
DNA: TGTGCCAGCAGCTTACGAGTAGGTGGGCTAGCGGGAGCAGACAATGAGCAGTTCTTC

V: TRBV7-2
J: TRBJ1-2
size: many
D: TRBD1
CDR3: CASSLGRTGGQRNGYTF
DNA: TGTGCCAGCAGCTTAGGACGGACAGGGGGCCAACGGAATGGCTACACCTTC

V: TRBV6-4
J: TRBJ1-1
size: many
D: TRBD1
CDR3: CASSRDRGNREAFF
DNA: TGTGCCAGCAGTCGGGACAGAGGGAACCGTGAAGCTTTCTTT

V: TRBV7-2
J: TRBJ2-5
size: many
D: .
CDR3: CASSLILEDYSVETQYF
DNA: TGTGCCAGCAGCTTAATACTGGAGGACTATTCTGTTGAGACCCAGTACTTC

V: TRBV6-2/TRBV6-3
J: TRBJ1-5
size: many
D: .
CDR3: CASSGFAQPQHF
DNA: TGTGCCAGCAGTGGCTTCGCTCAGCCCCAGCATTTT

V: TRBV7-9
J: TRBJ2-7
size: many
D: TRBD2
CDR3: CASSLVAGGPYEQYF
DNA: TGTGCCAGCAGCTTAGTAGCGGGGGGGCCCTACGAGCAGTACTTC

V: TRBV7-2
J: TRBJ2-7
size: many
D: .
CDR3: CASSPPGTSVYEQYF
DNA: TGTGCCAGCAGCCCCCCCGGGACCTCCGTGTACGAGCAGTACTTC

V: TRBV19
J: TRBJ2-4
size: many
D: .
CDR3: CASSFRTHQYF
DNA: TGTGCCAGTAGTTTCCGCACGCATCAGTACTTC

V: TRBV14
J: TRBJ1-4
size: many
D: TRBD1
CDR3: CASSPPTGAARINEKLFF
DNA: TGTGCCAGCAGCCCTCCGACAGGGGCCGCAAGGATAAATGAAAAACTGTTTTTT

V: TRBV20-1
J: TRBJ1-1
size: medium-sized
D: .
CDR3: CSAKGGSTEAFF
DNA: TGCAGTGCAAAAGGAGGGTCCACTGAAGCTTTCTTT

V: TRBV3-1
J: TRBJ2-3
size: once
D: .
CDR3: CASSQDLPYPTDTQYF
DNA: TGTGCCAGCAGCCAAGATCTCCCCTACCCCACAGATACGCAGTATTTT

V: TRBV2
J: TRBJ1-1
size: many
D: .
CDR3: CASNVWGGTEAFF
DNA: TGTGCCAGCAACGTTTGGGGTGGCACTGAAGCTTTCTTT

V: TRBV7-8
J: TRBJ2-5
size: many
D: .
CDR3: CASSRRTAQETQYF
DNA: TGTGCCAGCAGCCGAAGGACAGCCCAAGAGACCCAGTACTTC

V: TRBV6-2/TRBV6-3
J: TRBJ1-6
size: .
D: .
CDR3: CASSYGGFYNSPLHF
DNA: TGTGCCAGCAGTTACGGGGGTTTCTATAATTCACCCCTCCACTTT

V: TRBV5-5
J: TRBJ1-5
size: many
D: TRBD1
CDR3: CASSLTGQGLQPQHF
DNA: TGTGCCAGCAGCCTAACGGGACAGGGGTTACAGCCCCAGCATTTT

V: TRBV7-2
J: TRBJ1-6
size: many
D: .
CDR3: CASSLVPASSYNSPLHF
DNA: TGTGCCAGCAGCTTAGTCCCAGCGAGCTCCTATAATTCACCCCTCCACTTT

V: TRBV29-1
J: TRBJ2-3
size: many
D: .
CDR3: CSFRSDTDTQYF
DNA: TGCAGCTTCCGGAGTGACACAGATACGCAGTATTTT

V: TRBV18
J: TRBJ2-5
size: many
D: .
CDR3: CASSLGDSGETQYF
DNA: TGTGCCAGCTCACTTGGGGACTCGGGAGAGACCCAGTACTTC

V: TRBV7-2
J: TRBJ2-3
size: many
D: .
CDR3: CASSLRRETDTQYF
DNA: TGTGCCAGCAGCTTAAGAAGGGAGACAGATACGCAGTATTTT

V: TRBV12-3/TRBV12-4
J: TRBJ2-2
size: many
D: .
CDR3: CASSRNTGELFF
DNA: TGTGCCAGCAGCCGGAACACCGGGGAGCTGTTTTTT

V: TRBV20-1
J: TRBJ2-3
size: many
D: TRBD1
CDR3: CSARPGTGTDTQYF
DNA: TGCAGTGCTCGTCCCGGGACAGGGACAGATACGCAGTATTTT